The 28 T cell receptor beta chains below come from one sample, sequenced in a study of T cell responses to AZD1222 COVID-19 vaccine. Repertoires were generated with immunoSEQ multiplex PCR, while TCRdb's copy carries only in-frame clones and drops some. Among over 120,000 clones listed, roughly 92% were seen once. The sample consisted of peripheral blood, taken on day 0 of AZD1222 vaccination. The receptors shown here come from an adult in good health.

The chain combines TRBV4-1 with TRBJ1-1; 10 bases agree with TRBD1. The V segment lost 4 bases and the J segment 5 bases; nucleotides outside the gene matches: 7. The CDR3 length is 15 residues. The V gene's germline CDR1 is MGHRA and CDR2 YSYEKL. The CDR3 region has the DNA TGCGCCAGCAGCCTTACTGGACAGGGGGAGACTGAAGCTTTCTTT. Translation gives CASSLTGQGETEAFF.

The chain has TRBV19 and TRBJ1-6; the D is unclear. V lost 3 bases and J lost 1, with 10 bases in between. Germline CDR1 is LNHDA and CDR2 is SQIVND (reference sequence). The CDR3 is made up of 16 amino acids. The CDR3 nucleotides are TGTGCCAGTAGTATGCTGAGTACATCCTATAATTCACCCCTCCACTTT. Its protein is CASSMLSTSYNSPLHF.

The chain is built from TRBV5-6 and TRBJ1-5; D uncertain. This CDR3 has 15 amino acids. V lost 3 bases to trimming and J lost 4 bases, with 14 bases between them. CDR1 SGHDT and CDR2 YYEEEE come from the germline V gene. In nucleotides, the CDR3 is TGTGCCAGCAGCTCCCTTGGATCGAGGAATCAGCCCCAGCATTTT. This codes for CASSSLGSRNQPQHF.

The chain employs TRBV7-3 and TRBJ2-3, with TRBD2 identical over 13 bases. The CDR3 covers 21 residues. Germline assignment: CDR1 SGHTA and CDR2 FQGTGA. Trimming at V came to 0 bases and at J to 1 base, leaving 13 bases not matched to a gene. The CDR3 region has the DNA TGTGCCAGCAGCTTAACCGAGCCAACTAGCGGGAGGGCTTGGGGCACAGATACGCAGTATTTT. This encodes CASSLTEPTSGRAWGTDTQYF.

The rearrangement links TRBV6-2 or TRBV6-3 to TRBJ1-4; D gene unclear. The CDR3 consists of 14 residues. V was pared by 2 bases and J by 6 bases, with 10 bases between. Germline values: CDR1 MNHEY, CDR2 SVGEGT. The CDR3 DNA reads TGTGCCAGCAGTTACCTCGGGAGGGATGAAAAACTGTTTTTT. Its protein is CASSYLGRDEKLFF.

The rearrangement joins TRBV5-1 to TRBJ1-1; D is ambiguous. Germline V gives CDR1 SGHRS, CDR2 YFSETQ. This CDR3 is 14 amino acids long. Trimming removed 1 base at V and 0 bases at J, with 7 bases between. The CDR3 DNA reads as TGCGCCAGCAGCTTGAGCACAATGAACACTGAAGCTTTCTTT. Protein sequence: CASSLSTMNTEAFF.

CDR3 DNA sequence: TGTGCCAGTCAAAGTGGGTCTTGGACAGATACGCAGTATTTT. Translating it yields CASQSGSWTDTQYF. V and J are TRBV27 and TRBJ2-3; D unclear. This CDR3 region has 14 residues. The germline V gene encodes CDR1 MNHEY and CDR2 SMNVEV (reference sequence). V was cut by 9 bases and J by 3 bases, with 16 bases left in between.

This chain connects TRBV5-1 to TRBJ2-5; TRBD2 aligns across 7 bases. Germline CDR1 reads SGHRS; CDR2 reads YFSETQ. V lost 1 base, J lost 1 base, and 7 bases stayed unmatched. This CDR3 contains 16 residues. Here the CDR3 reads CASSLRASGVQETQYF. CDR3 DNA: TGCGCCAGCAGCTTGCGGGCTAGCGGAGTCCAAGAGACCCAGTACTTC.

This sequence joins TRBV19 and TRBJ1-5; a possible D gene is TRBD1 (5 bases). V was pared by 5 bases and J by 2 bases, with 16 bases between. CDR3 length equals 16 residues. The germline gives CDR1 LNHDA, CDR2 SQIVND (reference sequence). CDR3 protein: CASSPRTGVGNQPQHF. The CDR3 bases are TGTGCCAGTAGTCCCCGGACGGGGGTGGGCAATCAGCCCCAGCATTTT.

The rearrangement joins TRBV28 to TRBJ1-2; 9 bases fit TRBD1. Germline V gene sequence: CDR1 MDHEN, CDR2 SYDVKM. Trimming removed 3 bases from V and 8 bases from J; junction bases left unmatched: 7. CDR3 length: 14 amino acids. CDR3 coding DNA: TGTGCCAGCAGTTTTCGGGGACAGGGACAGGGCTACACCTTC. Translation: CASSFRGQGQGYTF.

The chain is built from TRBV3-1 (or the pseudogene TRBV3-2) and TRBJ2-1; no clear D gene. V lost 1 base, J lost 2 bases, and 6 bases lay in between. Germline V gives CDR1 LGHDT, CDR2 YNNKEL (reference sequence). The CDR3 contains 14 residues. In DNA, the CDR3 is TGTGCCAGCAGCCAAGGTGGGCCCTACAATGAGCAGTTCTTC. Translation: CASSQGGPYNEQFF.

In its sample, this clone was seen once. The CDR3 coding sequence is TGTGCCAGCAGGATGGTGCCCTACGAGCAGTACTTC. Translating gives CASRMVPYEQYF. This rearrangement joins TRBV13 to TRBJ2-7; no definite D call. Germline assignment: CDR1 PRHDT and CDR2 FYEKMQ (reference sequence). The CDR3 extends over 12 amino acids. Trimming stripped 6 bases from V and 2 bases from J, with 8 bases between.

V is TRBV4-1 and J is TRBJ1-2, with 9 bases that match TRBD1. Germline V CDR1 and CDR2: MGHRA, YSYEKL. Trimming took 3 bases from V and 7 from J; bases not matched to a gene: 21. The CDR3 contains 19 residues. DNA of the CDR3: TGCGCCAGCAGCCATCTTACTCCGGGACAGGGTAGGAGTTTCGCTGGCTACACCTTC. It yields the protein CASSHLTPGQGRSFAGYTF.

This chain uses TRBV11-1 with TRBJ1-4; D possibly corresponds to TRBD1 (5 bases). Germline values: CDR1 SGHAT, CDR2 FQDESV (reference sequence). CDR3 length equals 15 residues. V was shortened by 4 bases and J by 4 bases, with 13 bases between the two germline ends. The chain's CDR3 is CASSSRTGGNEKLFF. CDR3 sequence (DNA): TGTGCCAGCAGCTCACGGACTGGGGGTAATGAAAAACTGTTTTTT.

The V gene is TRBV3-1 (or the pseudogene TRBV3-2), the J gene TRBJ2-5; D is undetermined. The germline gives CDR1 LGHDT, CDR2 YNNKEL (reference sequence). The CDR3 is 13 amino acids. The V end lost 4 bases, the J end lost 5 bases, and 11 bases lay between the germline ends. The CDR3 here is CASSRERFETQYF. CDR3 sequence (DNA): TGTGCCAGCAGCCGAGAGAGGTTCGAGACCCAGTACTTC.

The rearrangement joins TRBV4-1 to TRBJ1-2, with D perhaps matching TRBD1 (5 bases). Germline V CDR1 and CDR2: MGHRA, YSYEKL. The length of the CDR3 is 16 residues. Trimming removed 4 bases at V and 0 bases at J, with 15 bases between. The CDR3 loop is CASSPGRAATNYGYTF. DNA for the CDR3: TGCGCCAGCAGCCCTGGCAGGGCAGCTACTAACTATGGCTACACCTTC.

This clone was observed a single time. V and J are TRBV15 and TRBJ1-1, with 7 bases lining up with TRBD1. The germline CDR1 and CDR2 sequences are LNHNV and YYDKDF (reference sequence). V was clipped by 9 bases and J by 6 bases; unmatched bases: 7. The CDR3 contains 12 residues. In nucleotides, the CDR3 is TGTGCCACACAAGACAGGGAAGCTGAAGCTTTCTTT. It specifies CATQDREAEAFF. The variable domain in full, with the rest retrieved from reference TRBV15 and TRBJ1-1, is DAMVIQNPRYQVTQFGKPVTLSCSQTLNHNVMYWYQQKSSQAPKLLFHYYDKDFNNEADTPDNFQSRRPNTSFCFLDIRSPGLGDTAMYLCATQDREAEAFFGQGTRLTVV.

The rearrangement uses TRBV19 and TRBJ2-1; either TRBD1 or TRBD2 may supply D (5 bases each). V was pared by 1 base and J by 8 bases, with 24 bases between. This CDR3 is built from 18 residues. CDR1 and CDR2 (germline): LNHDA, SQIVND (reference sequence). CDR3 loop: CASSIALGVRLRFDEQFF. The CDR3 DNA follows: TGTGCCAGTAGTATAGCGCTGGGGGTGAGGTTAAGGTTCGATGAGCAGTTCTTC.

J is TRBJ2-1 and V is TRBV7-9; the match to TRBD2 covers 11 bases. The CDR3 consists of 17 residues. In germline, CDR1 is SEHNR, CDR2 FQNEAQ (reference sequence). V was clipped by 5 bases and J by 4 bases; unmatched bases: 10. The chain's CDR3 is CASSTPGTSGFYNEQFF. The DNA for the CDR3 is TGTGCCAGCAGCACCCCGGGGACTAGCGGTTTTTACAATGAGCAGTTCTTC.

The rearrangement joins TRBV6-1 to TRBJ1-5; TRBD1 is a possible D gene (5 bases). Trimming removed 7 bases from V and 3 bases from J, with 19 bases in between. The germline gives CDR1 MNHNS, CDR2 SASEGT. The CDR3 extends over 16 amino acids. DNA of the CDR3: TGTGCCAGCACTGACCCTTATCGACAGCTCAATCAGCCCCAGCATTTT. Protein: CASTDPYRQLNQPQHF.

CDR3 nucleotides: TGCGCCAGCAGCGGGCAGGGAGGCTATGGCTACACCTTC. Its protein is CASSGQGGYGYTF. The J gene is TRBJ1-2, the V gene TRBV5-1; D might be TRBD1 (5 bases). CDR1 SGHRS and CDR2 YFSETQ come from the germline V gene. V was pared by 4 bases and J by 4 bases, with 11 bases between. This CDR3 contains 13 residues.

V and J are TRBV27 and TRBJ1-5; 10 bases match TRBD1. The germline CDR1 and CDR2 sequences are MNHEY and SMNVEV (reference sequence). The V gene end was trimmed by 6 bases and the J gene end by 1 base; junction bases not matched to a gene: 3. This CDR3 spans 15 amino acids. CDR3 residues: CASRGTGVSNQPQHF. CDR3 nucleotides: TGTGCCAGCAGGGGGACAGGGGTGAGCAATCAGCCCCAGCATTTT.

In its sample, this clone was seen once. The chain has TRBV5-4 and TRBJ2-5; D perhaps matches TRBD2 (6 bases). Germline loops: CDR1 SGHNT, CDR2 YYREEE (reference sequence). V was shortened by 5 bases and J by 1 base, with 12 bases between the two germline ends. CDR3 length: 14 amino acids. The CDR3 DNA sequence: TGTGCCAGCAGGGAAGGGACTTTCCAAGAGACCCAGTACTTC. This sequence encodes CASREGTFQETQYF.

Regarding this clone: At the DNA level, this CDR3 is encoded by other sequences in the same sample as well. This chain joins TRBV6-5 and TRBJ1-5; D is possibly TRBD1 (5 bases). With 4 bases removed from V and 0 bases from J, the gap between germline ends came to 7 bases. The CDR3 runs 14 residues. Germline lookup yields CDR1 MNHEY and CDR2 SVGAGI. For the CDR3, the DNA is TGTGCCAGCAGTTGGGGCCGTAGCAATCAGCCCCAGCATTTT. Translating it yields CASSWGRSNQPQHF.

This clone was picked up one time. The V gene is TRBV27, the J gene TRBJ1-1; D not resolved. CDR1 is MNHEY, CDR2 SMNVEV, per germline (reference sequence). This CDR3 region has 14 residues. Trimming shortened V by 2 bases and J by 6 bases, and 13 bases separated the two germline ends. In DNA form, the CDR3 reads TGTGCCAGCAGTTTAAGTGCTAGTGACCCTGAAGCTTTCTTT. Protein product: CASSLSASDPEAFF.

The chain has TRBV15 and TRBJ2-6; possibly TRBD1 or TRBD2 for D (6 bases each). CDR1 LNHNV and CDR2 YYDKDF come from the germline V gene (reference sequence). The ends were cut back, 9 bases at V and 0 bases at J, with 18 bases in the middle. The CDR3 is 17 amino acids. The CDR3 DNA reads TGTGCCACTGAGGAGGGACACTTCTTCTCTGGGGCCAACGTCCTGACTTTC. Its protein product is CATEEGHFFSGANVLTF. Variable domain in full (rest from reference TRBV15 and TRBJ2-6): DAMVIQNPRYQVTQFGKPVTLSCSQTLNHNVMYWYQQKSSQAPKLLFHYYDKDFNNEADTPDNFQSRRPNTSFCFLDIRSPGLGDTAMYLCATEEGHFFSGANVLTFGAGSRLTVL.

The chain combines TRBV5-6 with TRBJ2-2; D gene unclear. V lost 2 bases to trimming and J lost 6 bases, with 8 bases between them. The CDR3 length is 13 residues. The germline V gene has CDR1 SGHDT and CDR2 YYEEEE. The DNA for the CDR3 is TGTGCCAGCAGCTTTTCTCCGGCCGGGGAGCTGTTTTTT. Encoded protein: CASSFSPAGELFF. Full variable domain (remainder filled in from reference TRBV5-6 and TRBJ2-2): DAGVTQSPTHLIKTRGQQVTLRCSPKSGHDTVSWYQQALGQGPQFIFQYYEEEERQRGNFPDRFSGHQFPNYSSELNVNALLLGDSALYLCASSFSPAGELFFGEGSRLTVL.

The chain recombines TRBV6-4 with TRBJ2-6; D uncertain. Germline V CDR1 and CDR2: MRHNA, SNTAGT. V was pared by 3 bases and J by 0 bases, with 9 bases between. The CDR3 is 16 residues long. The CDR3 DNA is TGTGCCAGCAGTGAGTCAAGGAGCTCTGGGGCCAACGTCCTGACTTTC. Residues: CASSESRSSGANVLTF.